Listed here are 5 T cell receptor beta chains from one sample, sequenced in a study of shared clonotypes between healthy human individuals. The method was immunoSEQ multiplex PCR; TCRdb's version includes in-frame clones alone and lacks a portion of them. The sample yields fewer than 1.8 million clones, 98% seen once. Input material: naive CD4+ T cells sorted from blood. Subset given: CD45RA+ positively selected. These receptors originate from a man aged 25 to 40 in good health.

This chain uses TRBV11-3 with TRBJ2-7, with a possible D match to TRBD1 (5 bases). V was cut by 0 bases and J by 0 bases, with 6 bases left in between. Germline CDR1 is SGHNT and CDR2 is YENEEA. This CDR3 spans 14 amino acids. CDR3 sequence reads: CASSLDDSSYEQYF. The CDR3 coding sequence is TGTGCCAGCAGCTTAGACGACAGCTCCTACGAGCAGTACTTC.

The CDR3 spells CASSQGLAVNTEAFF. CDR3 nucleotides: TGCGCCAGCAGCCAAGGGTTGGCGGTGAACACTGAAGCTTTCTTT. The chain has TRBV4-3 and TRBJ1-1; D is ambiguous. CDR1 is LGHNA and CDR2 is YSLEER in the germline V gene. This CDR3 comprises 15 residues. Trimming stripped 1 base from V and 0 bases from J, with 9 bases between.

V gene TRBV5-6 combines with J gene TRBJ2-2; 7 nucleotides agree with TRBD1. CDR3 length equals 15 residues. Germline trimming cut 2 bases from V and 2 bases from J; bases unmatched to any gene: 3. Germline V lookup: CDR1 SGHDT, CDR2 YYEEEE. For the CDR3, the DNA is TGTGCCAGCAGCTTTGGGACAGCTAACACCGGGGAGCTGTTTTTT. Translating gives CASSFGTANTGELFF.

This chain links TRBV10-1 with TRBJ2-7; D is unresolved. The CDR3 length is 14 residues. Germline V CDR1 and CDR2: WNHNN, SYGVQD (reference sequence). With 1 base removed from V and 2 bases from J, the gap between germline ends came to 9 bases. CDR3: CASSELAYTYEQYF. CDR3 nucleotides: TGCGCCAGCAGTGAGTTGGCGTATACCTACGAGCAGTACTTC.

This chain connects TRBV7-2 to TRBJ2-1; 10 bases line up with TRBD1. The CDR3 loop spans 16 amino acids. CDR1 SGHTA and CDR2 FQGNSA come from the germline V gene. Germline trimming cut 0 bases from V and 10 bases from J; bases unmatched to any gene: 9. The CDR3 sequence is CASSLAPGQGVFEQFF. CDR3 in DNA: TGTGCCAGCAGCTTAGCGCCAGGACAGGGGGTTTTCGAGCAGTTCTTC.